The 3 T cell receptor beta chains given below trace back to one sample, sequenced in a study of regulatory T cells in long-lasting Graves disease. Building of the TCR beta libraries involved iRepertoire HTBI primers and Arm-PCR of CDR3 regions. Via MiXCR, TCRdb re-called the multiplex PCR reads, giving one row per CDR3 protein. The repertoire holds about 530,000 distinct CDR3 sequences, with approximately 16% as singletons. As to time point: newly diagnosed GD, antithyroid drugs for less than 3 months. Following extraction of RNA from PBMCs, that RNA was used to make the TCR library. These data are also associated with another study on T cells in Graves' hyperthyroidism and ophthalmopathy.

The sequences come from peripheral blood mononuclear cells (PBMCs), collected at new diagnosis, from a patient treated with antithyroid drugs. Source of these receptors: a woman aged 35-65 years with Graves disease.

This clonotype was recorded many times. The chain links TRBV6-1 to TRBJ2-1, with 10 bases lining up with TRBD1. In germline, CDR1 is MNHNS, CDR2 SASEGT. V dropped 5 bases and J dropped 6; count of bases not matched to a gene: 10. The CDR3 runs to 16 residues. As DNA, the CDR3 is TGTGCCAGCAGTCGCTCTACCGGGACAGGGGCCAATGAGCAGTTCTTC. Translating it yields CASSRSTGTGANEQFF.

Only a few counts were recorded for this clonotype. The V and J genes are TRBV7-3 and TRBJ2-5; a possible D gene is TRBD2 (6 bases). The CDR3 covers 15 residues. With 2 bases removed from V and 5 bases from J, the gap between germline ends came to 15 bases. Looked up from germline, CDR1 is SGHTA and CDR2 is FQGTGA. The DNA for the CDR3 is TGTGCCAGCAGCTTATTCGCGGCGGGGCGGGAGACCCAGTACTTC. Its protein product is CASSLFAAGRETQYF.

This clonotype was found many times. The chain uses TRBV7-8 and TRBJ2-3; TRBD2 matches 12 bases. The CDR3 runs to 16 residues. V dropped 5 bases and J dropped 2; count of bases not matched to a gene: 5. Germline lookup yields CDR1 SGHVS and CDR2 FQNEAQ. The CDR3 reads CASSHGLAGYTDTQYF. As DNA, the CDR3 is TGTGCCAGCAGCCATGGACTAGCGGGGTACACAGATACGCAGTATTTT.